This is a list of T cell receptor beta chains from one sample in a study of T cell repertoires in cytomegalovirus infection. TCRdb re-analysed the reads in MiXCR, keeping a single row per CDR3 protein. The data show hundreds of thousands of distinct CDR3 sequences, roughly 46% seen once. Antigen specificity for these receptors is unknown. Source: cultured PBMCs, taken from culture after CMV antigen stimulation. These receptors came from a human donor in good health (CMV status not recorded). Some clones in this sample may be carry-over from other donors' samples. CDR3s include the opening cysteine and the closing phenylalanine or tryptophan. The order of the fields is D gene, J gene, clone size, V gene, CDR3 DNA, CDR3 protein. The D gene is left open where the match is weak. Clone size is not always given. Where it is, it says once, few, many or a class for expanded clones.

-	TRBJ1-2	-	TRBV7-4	TGTGCCAGCACCTACGCCCAGGACTCCTATGGCTACACCTTC	CASTYAQDSYGYTF
-	TRBJ1-1	few	TRBV7-2	TGTGCCAGCAGCCCTCAATTTTACAGGGACAACACTGAAGCTTTCTTT	CASSPQFYRDNTEAFF
-	TRBJ1-1	-	TRBV25-1	TGTGCCAGCCTAGAGGGAGGGCTGAACACTGAAGCTTTCTTT	CASLEGGLNTEAFF
TRBD2	TRBJ2-1	once	TRBV2	TGTGCCAGCAGTAGAATGGCGGGGGAGAAATCGGGGGAGCAGTTCTTC	CASSRMAGEKSGEQFF
TRBD1	TRBJ2-2	-	TRBV12-3/TRBV12-4	TGTGCCAGCAGCTCACAGGGGAGCACCGGGGAGCTGTTTTTT	CASSSQGSTGELFF
-	TRBJ2-3	-	TRBV12-3/TRBV12-4	TGTGCCAGCAGTTTTGGTGGCTTCCGCACAGATACGCAGTATTTT	CASSFGGFRTDTQYF
TRBD1	TRBJ2-2	-	TRBV7-6	TGTGCCAGCAGCCTAACAGGACAGGGATTGAGCGGGGAGCTGTTTTTT	CASSLTGQGLSGELFF
TRBD1	TRBJ1-2	few	TRBV28	TGTGCCAGCAGGGCACCTCAGGGGGCGGGTTATGGCTACACCTTC	CASRAPQGAGYGYTF
-	TRBJ1-1	-	TRBV11-2	TGTGCCAGCAGCTTACCTTTCCGTGAAGCTTTCTTT	CASSLPFREAFF
-	TRBJ1-2	-	TRBV27	TGTGCCAGCAGTTTCTCGAGCGCGGGGCTTGGCTACACCTTC	CASSFSSAGLGYTF
-	TRBJ2-7	-	TRBV19	TGTGCCAGTTCCCCCTGGGGGAGTGCCTACGAGCAGTACTTC	CASSPWGSAYEQYF
-	TRBJ2-2	-	TRBV6-1	TGTGCCAGCAGTGAGCACCCACCCGTGGGGGCGAACACCGGGGAGCTGTTTTTT	CASSEHPPVGANTGELFF
-	TRBJ2-5	-	TRBV2	TGTGCCAGCAATAAGGGGACGGAGGAGACCCAGTACTTC	CASNKGTEETQYF
-	TRBJ2-6	-	TRBV10-3	TGTGCCATCAGCCGGGACTCTGGGGCCAACGTCCTGACTTTC	CAISRDSGANVLTF
-	TRBJ2-3	few	TRBV7-2	TGTGCCAGCAGCTTAGGCCCCCATACGCAGTATTTT	CASSLGPHTQYF
-	TRBJ2-1	-	TRBV6-1	TGTGCCAGCAGTGAAGCCCTGGGGGCAGGGGACTACAATGAGCAGTTCTTC	CASSEALGAGDYNEQFF
-	TRBJ2-5	-	TRBV15	TGTGCCACCGCGCGAGGGCCTCGGGAGACCCAGTACTTC	CATARGPRETQYF
TRBD2	TRBJ2-2	-	TRBV6-2/TRBV6-3	TGTGCCAGCAGCCGAGCGGCGGGGGGGCCCCACACCGGGGAGCTGTTTTTT	CASSRAAGGPHTGELFF
TRBD1	TRBJ1-1	-	TRBV11-1	TGTGCCAGCAGCTTAGGGGTCGACAGGGGGCGCGAAGCTTTCTTT	CASSLGVDRGREAFF